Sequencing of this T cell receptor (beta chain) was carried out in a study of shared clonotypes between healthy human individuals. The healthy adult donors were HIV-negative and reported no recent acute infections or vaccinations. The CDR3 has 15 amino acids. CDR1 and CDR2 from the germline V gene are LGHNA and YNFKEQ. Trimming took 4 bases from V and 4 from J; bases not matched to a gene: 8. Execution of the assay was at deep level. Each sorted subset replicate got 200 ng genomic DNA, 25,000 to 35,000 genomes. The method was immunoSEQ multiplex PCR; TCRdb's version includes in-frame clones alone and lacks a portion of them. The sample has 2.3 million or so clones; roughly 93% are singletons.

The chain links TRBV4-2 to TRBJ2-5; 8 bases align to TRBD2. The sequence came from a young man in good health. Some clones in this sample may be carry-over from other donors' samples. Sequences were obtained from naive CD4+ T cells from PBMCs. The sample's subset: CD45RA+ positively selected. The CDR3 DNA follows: TGTGCCAGCAGCCCATTAGCGGGAATGGGAGAGACCCAGTACTTC. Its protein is CASSPLAGMGETQYF.